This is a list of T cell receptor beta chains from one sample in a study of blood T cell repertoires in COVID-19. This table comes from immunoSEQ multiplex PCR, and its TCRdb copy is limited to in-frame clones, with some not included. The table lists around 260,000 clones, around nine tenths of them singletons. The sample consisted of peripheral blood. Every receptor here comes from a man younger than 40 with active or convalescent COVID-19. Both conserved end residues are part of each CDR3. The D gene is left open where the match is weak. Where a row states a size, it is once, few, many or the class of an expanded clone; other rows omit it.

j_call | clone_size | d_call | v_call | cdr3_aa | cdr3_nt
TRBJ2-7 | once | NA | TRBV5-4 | CASSGGGGGNSYEQYF | TGTGCCAGCAGTGGTGGCGGTGGGGGGAACTCCTACGAGCAGTACTTC
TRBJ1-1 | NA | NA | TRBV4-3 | CASSQDYSNTEAFF | TGCGCCAGCAGCCAAGATTACTCGAACACTGAAGCTTTCTTT
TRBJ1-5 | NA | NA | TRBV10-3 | CAISESGLGNQPQHF | TGTGCCATCAGTGAGTCGGGCCTCGGCAATCAGCCCCAGCATTTT
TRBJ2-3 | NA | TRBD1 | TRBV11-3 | CARGPGQVGTDTQYF | TGTGCCAGGGGACCGGGACAGGTTGGGACAGATACGCAGTATTTT
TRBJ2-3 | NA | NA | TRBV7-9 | CASSQRGKSTDTQYF | TGTGCCAGCAGCCAACGGGGTAAGAGCACAGATACGCAGTATTTT
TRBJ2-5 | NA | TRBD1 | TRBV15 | CATSSRTGDETQYF | TGTGCCACCAGCTCCCGGACAGGGGACGAGACCCAGTACTTC
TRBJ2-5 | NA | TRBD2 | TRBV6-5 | CASKTLLAGKETQYF | TGTGCCAGCAAAACCCTACTAGCGGGGAAAGAGACCCAGTACTTC
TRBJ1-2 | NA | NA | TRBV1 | CTSSQDPLAPGQATILRGYTF | TGCACCAGCAGCCAAGATCCTCTGGCTCCGGGACAGGCGACGATTTTACGTGGCTACACCTTC
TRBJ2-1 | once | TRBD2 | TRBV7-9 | CASSSLAGAGRYNEQFF | TGTGCCAGCAGCTCACTAGCGGGGGCAGGGAGGTACAATGAGCAGTTCTTC
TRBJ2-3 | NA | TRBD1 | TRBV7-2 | CASSTIGTGSTDTQYF | TGTGCCAGCAGCACGATCGGGACAGGGAGCACAGATACGCAGTATTTT
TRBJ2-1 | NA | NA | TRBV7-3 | CASSLGVVYNNEQFF | TGTGCCAGCAGCCTAGGAGTAGTGTACAACAATGAGCAGTTCTTC
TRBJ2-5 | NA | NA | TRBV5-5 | CASSWTAEGETQYF | TGTGCCAGCAGCTGGACTGCGGAGGGGGAGACCCAGTACTTC
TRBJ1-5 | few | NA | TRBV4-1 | CASSPQGDNQPQHF | TGCGCCAGCAGCCCTCAGGGTGACAATCAGCCCCAGCATTTT
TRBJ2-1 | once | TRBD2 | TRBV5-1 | CASSFTSGGALSYNEQFF | TGCGCCAGCAGCTTTACTAGCGGGGGGGCTCTCTCCTACAATGAGCAGTTCTTC
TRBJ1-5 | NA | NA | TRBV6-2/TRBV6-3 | CASSYSSKFRSNQPQHF | TGTGCCAGCAGTTACTCGTCTAAGTTTCGGAGCAATCAGCCCCAGCATTTT
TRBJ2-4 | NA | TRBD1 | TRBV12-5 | CASGQGEILAKNIQYF | TGTGCTAGTGGTCAGGGGGAAATACTAGCCAAAAACATTCAGTACTTC
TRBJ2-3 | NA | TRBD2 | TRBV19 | CASRLTSGPPTGTQYF | TGTGCCAGTAGACTAACTAGCGGTCCACCCACAGGTACGCAGTATTTT
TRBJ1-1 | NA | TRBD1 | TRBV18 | CASSNGQGDTEAFF | TGTGCCAGCTCAAACGGACAGGGGGACACTGAAGCTTTCTTT
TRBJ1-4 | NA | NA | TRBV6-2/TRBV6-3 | CASSHDRFGEKLFF | TGTGCCAGCAGTCACGACAGATTCGGCGAAAAACTGTTTTTT
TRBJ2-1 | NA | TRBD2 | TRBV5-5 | CASSLLATSGTHNEQFF | TGTGCCAGCAGCCTCCTGGCGACTAGCGGGACGCACAATGAGCAGTTCTTC
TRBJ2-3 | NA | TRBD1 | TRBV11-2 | CASSEQGAGDTQYF | TGTGCCAGCAGCGAGCAGGGGGCGGGGGATACGCAGTATTTT
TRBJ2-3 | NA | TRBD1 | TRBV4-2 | CASSPSDRGGADTQYF | TGTGCCAGCAGCCCATCCGACAGAGGGGGCGCAGATACGCAGTATTTT
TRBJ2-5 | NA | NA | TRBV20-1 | CSASGPGDSRSETQYF | TGCAGTGCAAGTGGGCCTGGAGACTCACGTTCGGAGACCCAGTACTTC
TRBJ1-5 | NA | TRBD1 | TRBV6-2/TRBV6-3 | CASSSAGGNQPQHF | TGTGCCAGCAGTTCAGCAGGGGGGAATCAGCCCCAGCATTTT
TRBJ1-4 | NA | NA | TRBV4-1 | CASSQDRAGTNEKLFF | TGCGCCAGCAGCCAAGATCGCGCGGGGACTAATGAAAAACTGTTTTTT
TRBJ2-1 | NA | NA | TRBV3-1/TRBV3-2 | CASSQESRLGNEQFF | TGTGCCAGCAGCCAAGAGAGCCGCCTAGGCAATGAGCAGTTCTTC
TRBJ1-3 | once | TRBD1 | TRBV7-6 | CASSSDRGDGNTIYF | TGTGCCAGCAGCTCGGACAGGGGTGACGGAAACACCATATATTTT
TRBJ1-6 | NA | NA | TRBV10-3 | CAISEDRGSTYNSPLHF | TGTGCCATCAGTGAGGATAGGGGGTCAACCTATAATTCACCCCTCCACTTT
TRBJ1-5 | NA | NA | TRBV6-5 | CASSPQGTQNQPQHF | TGTGCCAGCAGCCCCCAGGGGACGCAAAATCAGCCCCAGCATTTT
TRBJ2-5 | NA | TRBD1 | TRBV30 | CAWGQGPQETQYF | TGTGCCTGGGGACAGGGGCCCCAAGAGACCCAGTACTTC
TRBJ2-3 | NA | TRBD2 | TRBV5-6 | CASSLKAGGFSTDTQYF | TGTGCCAGCAGCTTGAAAGCGGGGGGGTTTAGCACAGATACGCAGTATTTT
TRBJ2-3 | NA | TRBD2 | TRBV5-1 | CASRPLAGGGDTQYF | TGCGCCAGCAGACCGCTAGCGGGGGGTGGTGATACGCAGTATTTT
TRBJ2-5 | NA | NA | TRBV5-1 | CASSWQGLETQYF | TGCGCCAGCAGCTGGCAGGGGTTGGAGACCCAGTACTTC
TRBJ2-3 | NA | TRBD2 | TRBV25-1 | CASSIGHSGGAGDTQYF | TGTGCCAGCAGTATCGGCCATAGCGGGGGGGCCGGAGATACGCAGTATTTT
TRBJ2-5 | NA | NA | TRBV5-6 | CASANSLGQSGETQYF | TGTGCCAGCGCAAACAGTTTGGGGCAGAGTGGGGAGACCCAGTACTTC
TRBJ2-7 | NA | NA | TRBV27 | CASSLSDGHYEQYF | TGTGCCAGCAGTTTAAGCGACGGACACTACGAGCAGTACTTC
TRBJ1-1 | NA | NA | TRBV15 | CATSIGGEAEAFF | TGTGCCACCAGCATCGGGGGAGAGGCTGAAGCTTTCTTT
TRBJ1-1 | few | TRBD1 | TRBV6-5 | CASRQGRFTEAFF | TGTGCCAGCCGACAGGGGCGATTCACTGAAGCTTTCTTT